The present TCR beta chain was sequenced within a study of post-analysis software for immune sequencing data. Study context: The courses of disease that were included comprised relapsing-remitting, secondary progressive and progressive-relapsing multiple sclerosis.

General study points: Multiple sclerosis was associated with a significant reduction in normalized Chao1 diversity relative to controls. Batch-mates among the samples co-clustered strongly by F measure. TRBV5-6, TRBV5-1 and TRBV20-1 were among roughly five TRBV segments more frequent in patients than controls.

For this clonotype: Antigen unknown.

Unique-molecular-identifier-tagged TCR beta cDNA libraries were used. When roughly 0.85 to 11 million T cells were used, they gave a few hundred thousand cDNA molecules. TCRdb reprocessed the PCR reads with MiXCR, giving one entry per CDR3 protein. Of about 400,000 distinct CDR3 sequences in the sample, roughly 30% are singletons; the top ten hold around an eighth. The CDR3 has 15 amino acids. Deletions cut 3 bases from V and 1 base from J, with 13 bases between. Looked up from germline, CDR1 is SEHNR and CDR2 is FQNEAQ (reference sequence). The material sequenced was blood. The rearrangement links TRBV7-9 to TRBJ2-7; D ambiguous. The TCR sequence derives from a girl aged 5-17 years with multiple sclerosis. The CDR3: CASSLSKDGSYEQYF. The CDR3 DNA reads TGTGCCAGCAGCTTGTCTAAGGACGGATCCTACGAGCAGTACTTC.